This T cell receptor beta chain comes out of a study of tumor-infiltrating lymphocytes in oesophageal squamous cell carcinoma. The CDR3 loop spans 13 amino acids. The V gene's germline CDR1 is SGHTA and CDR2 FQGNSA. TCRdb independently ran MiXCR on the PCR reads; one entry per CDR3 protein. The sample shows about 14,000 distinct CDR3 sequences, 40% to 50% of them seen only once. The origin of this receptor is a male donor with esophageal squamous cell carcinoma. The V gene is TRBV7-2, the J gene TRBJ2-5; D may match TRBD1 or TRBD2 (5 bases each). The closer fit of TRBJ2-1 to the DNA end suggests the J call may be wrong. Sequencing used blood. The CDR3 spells CASGSRGRNEQFF. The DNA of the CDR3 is TGTGCCAGCGGGAGCCGGGGCCGCAATGAGCAGTTCTTC.